Sequencing of this T cell receptor beta chain was carried out in a study of OX40 agonist ivuxolimab in advanced cancers. Whole-study findings and limits: Some nonresponders also had low normalized T-cell clonal expansion.

Some clones are missing from TCRdb's copy, which holds only in-frame ones; the method was immunoSEQ multiplex PCR. The sample has around 110,000 clones, 91% seen once. Of note for this clone: As yet, its antigen is unknown.

Sequences were derived from CD4+ or CD8+ T cells sorted from blood, sampled in a trial of the OX40 agonist ivuxolimab. This TCR was recovered from an adult with an advanced solid tumor such as melanoma, head and neck, liver or kidney cancer.

CDR3 sequence (DNA): TGTGCCAGCAGTGACTCCGGGACAGGGTCGATTGCGGATACGCAGTATTTT. As protein: CASSDSGTGSIADTQYF. The chain combines TRBV6-4 with TRBJ2-3, with 9 positions matching TRBD1. With 0 bases clipped from V and 6 bases from J, the junction kept 10 bases outside the gene matches. This CDR3 is built from 17 residues. Germline CDR1 MRHNA, CDR2 SNTAGT.